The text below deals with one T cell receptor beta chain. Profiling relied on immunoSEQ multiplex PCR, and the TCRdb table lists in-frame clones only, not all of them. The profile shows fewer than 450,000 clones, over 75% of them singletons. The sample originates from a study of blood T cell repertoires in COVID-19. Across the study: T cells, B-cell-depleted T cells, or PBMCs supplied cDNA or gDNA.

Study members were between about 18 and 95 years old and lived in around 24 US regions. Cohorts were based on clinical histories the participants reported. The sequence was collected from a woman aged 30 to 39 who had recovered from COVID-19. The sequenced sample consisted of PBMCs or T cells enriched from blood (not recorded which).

CDR3 loop: CASSWRVFTEAFF. The DNA for the CDR3 is TGTGCCAGCAGCTGGAGAGTATTCACTGAAGCTTTCTTT. The chain has TRBV5-8 and TRBJ1-1; D gene ambiguous. The germline V and J ends were trimmed by 3 bases and 4 bases, with 10 bases remaining between them. Per germline, CDR1 SGHTS and CDR2 YDEGEE. The CDR3 has 13 residues.